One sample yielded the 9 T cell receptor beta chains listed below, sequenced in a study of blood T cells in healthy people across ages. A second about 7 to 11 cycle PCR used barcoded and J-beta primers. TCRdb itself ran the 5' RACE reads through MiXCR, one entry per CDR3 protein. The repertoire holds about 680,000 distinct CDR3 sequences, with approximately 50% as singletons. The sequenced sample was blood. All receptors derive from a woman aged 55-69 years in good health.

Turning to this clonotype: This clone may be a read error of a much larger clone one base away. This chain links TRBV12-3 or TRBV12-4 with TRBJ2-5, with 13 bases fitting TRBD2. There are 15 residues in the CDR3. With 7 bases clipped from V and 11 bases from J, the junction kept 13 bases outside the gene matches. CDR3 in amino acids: CASIKGLAGNNEQYF. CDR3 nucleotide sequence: TGTGCCAGCATCAAGGGACTAGCGGGAAACAATGAGCAGTACTTC.

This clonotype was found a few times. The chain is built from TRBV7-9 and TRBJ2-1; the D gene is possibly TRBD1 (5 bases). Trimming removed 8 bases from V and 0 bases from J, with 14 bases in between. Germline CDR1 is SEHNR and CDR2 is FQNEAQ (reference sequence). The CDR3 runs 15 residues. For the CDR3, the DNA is TGTGCCAGCTCCGACAGTGAAGCCTCCTACAATGAGCAGTTCTTC. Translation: CASSDSEASYNEQFF.

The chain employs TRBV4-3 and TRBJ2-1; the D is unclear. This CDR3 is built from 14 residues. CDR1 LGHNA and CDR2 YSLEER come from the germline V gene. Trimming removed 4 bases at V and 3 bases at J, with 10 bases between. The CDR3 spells CASSPTPVYNEQFF. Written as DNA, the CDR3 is TGCGCCAGCAGCCCTACCCCAGTCTACAATGAGCAGTTCTTC.

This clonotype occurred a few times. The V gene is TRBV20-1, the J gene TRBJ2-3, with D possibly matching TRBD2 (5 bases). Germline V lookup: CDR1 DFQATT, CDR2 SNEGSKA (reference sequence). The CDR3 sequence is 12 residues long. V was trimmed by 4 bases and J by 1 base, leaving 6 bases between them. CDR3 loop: CSAKRGTDTQYF. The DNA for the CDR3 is TGCAGTGCTAAGAGGGGCACAGATACGCAGTATTTT.

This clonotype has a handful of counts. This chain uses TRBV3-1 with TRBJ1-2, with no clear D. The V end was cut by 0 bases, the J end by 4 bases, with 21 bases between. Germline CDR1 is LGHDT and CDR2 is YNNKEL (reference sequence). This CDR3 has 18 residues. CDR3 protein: CASSQDLDRGPHGYGYTF. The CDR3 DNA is TGTGCCAGCAGCCAAGATCTGGACCGGGGTCCTCATGGCTATGGCTACACCTTC.

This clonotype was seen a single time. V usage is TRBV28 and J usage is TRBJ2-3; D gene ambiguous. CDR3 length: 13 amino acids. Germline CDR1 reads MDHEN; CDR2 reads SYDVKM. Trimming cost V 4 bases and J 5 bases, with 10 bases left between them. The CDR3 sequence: CASSSSALDTQYF. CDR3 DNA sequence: TGTGCCAGCAGTTCCTCCGCCCTAGATACGCAGTATTTT.

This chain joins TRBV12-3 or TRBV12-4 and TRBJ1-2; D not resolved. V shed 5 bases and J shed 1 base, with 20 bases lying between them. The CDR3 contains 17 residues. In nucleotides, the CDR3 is TGTGCCAGCAGTGGACGGAACCCTAGGGAAAATAACTATGGCTACACCTTC. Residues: CASSGRNPRENNYGYTF.

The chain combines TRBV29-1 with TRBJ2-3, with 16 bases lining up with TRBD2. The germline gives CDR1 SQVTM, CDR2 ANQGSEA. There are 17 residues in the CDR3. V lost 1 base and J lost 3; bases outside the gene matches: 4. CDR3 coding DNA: TGCAGCGTTGAAGTGGGACTAGCGGGAGGGGGTACAGATACGCAGTATTTT. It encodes CSVEVGLAGGGTDTQYF.

The CDR3 nucleotides read TGTGCCAGCAGCTTAACAGGGGGCAGAGTACTCCAAGAGACCCAGTACTTC. This codes for CASSLTGGRVLQETQYF. The chain joins TRBV7-9 to TRBJ2-5; 9 bases fit TRBD1. Germline trimming cut 2 bases from V and 1 base from J; bases unmatched to any gene: 8. Germline-derived CDR1 and CDR2 are SEHNR and FQNEAQ (reference sequence). The CDR3 covers 17 residues.